The rows below give T cell receptor beta chains drawn from one sample of a study of CD8 T cells in Susac syndrome. TCRdb itself ran the immunoSEQ multiplex PCR reads through MiXCR, one entry per CDR3 protein. The table shows about 130,000 distinct CDR3 sequences, with just under 95% occurring only once. The specimen sequenced was CD4+ T cells from PBMCs. These receptors all stem from a human donor in good health. The CDR3 runs from the conserved cysteine through the conserved F or W. D genes are given only for firm matches. Not every row has a clone size; where given, it reads once, few, many or a size class.

j_call | d_call | v_call | clone_size | cdr3_nt | cdr3_aa
TRBJ1-4 | . | TRBV3-1 | . | TGTGCCAGCAGAAGGACGGCGGGGGCCTATACAACTAATGAAAAACTGTTTTTT | CASRRTAGAYTTNEKLFF
TRBJ2-1 | . | TRBV11-2 | . | TGTGCCAGCAGCCTACAGGGTAATGAGCAGTTCTTC | CASSLQGNEQFF
TRBJ2-7 | TRBD1 | TRBV20-1 | . | TGCAGTGCCCCAGGGGGAGCTTCCGCCTACGAGCAGTACTTC | CSAPGGASAYEQYF
TRBJ2-1 | TRBD2 | TRBV7-9 | . | TGTGCCAGCGGCGGGAGGGCCATTGAGCAGTTCTTC | CASGGRAIEQFF
TRBJ2-2 | . | TRBV27 | . | TGTGCCAGCAGACCTCTGAACACCGGGGAGCTGTTTTTT | CASRPLNTGELFF
TRBJ2-1 | . | TRBV30 | . | TGTGCCTGGAGTTTTAAAGGGAACAGGGACAATGAGCAGTTCTTC | CAWSFKGNRDNEQFF
TRBJ2-2 | TRBD1 | TRBV7-8 | . | TGTGCCAGCAGCCCCAAGACAGGGACCACCGGGGAGCTGTTTTTT | CASSPKTGTTGELFF
TRBJ2-7 | TRBD2 | TRBV6-1 | once | TGTGCCAGCAGCTCGGGACTAGCGGGAGGAGGGACCTACGAGCAGTACTTC | CASSSGLAGGGTYEQYF
TRBJ2-1 | . | TRBV4-1 | . | TGCGCCAGCAGCCAAGATCACGGGACTCCCTACAATGAGCAGTTCTTC | CASSQDHGTPYNEQFF
TRBJ1-2 | . | TRBV25-1 | . | TGTGCCAGCAGTGAATTGGAGTCCTATGGCTACACCTTC | CASSELESYGYTF
TRBJ1-1 | . | TRBV29-1 | . | TGCAGCGCCGGGGCCTCTGAAGCTTTCTTT | CSAGASEAFF
TRBJ2-3 | . | TRBV5-5 | . | TGTGCCAGCAGCTTCCTGTCTCCCGTGGATACGCAGTATTTT | CASSFLSPVDTQYF
TRBJ2-7 | . | TRBV6-1 | . | TGTGCCAGCGAGATCCACGGGACACCGTTTGGGGAGCAGTACTTC | CASEIHGTPFGEQYF
TRBJ2-3 | . | TRBV7-8 | . | TGTGCCAGCAGCCTCCGGCGACAGCGCACAGATACGCAGTATTTT | CASSLRRQRTDTQYF
TRBJ2-7 | TRBD2 | TRBV3-1 | . | TGTGCCAGCAGCCAAGGGTTTATGCTAGCGGGAGGTTTAGTCTACGAGCAGTACTTC | CASSQGFMLAGGLVYEQYF
TRBJ2-2 | TRBD2 | TRBV6-5 | . | TGTGCCAGCAGTTGGATAGCGGGAGGGTCAAACACCGGGGAGCTGTTTTTT | CASSWIAGGSNTGELFF
TRBJ2-3 | TRBD2 | TRBV4-3 | . | TGCGCCAGCAGCCAAGGGGCTAGCGGGGACAGCACAGATACGCAGTATTTT | CASSQGASGDSTDTQYF
TRBJ2-7 | . | TRBV2 | . | TGTGCCAGCAGTGAACGAGGAGAACCCTACGAGCAGTACTTC | CASSERGEPYEQYF
TRBJ2-2 | TRBD2 | TRBV7-2 | . | TGTGCCAGCAGCTTAGAGGGAGGGACTAGCGGCTACACCGGGGAGCTGTTTTTT | CASSLEGGTSGYTGELFF
TRBJ1-1 | TRBD1 | TRBV29-1 | . | TGCAGCGTTGGGACAGGGGTGAACACTGAAGCTTTCTTT | CSVGTGVNTEAFF
TRBJ2-7 | . | TRBV3-1 | . | TGTGCCAGCAGCCCGCACGCGGTTAGCTCCTACGAGCAGTACTTC | CASSPHAVSSYEQYF
TRBJ1-2 | . | TRBV6-2/TRBV6-3 | few | TGTGCCAGCAGCCCTACCAACTATGGCTACACCTTC | CASSPTNYGYTF
TRBJ1-5 | TRBD1 | TRBV6-2/TRBV6-3 | . | TGTGCCAGCAGTTACGGCGGGACAGTTAGCAATCAGCCCCAGCATTTT | CASSYGGTVSNQPQHF
TRBJ2-2 | TRBD1 | TRBV6-5 | . | TGTGCCAGCAGGTCCGGGACAGGGCTTACCGGGGAGCTGTTTTTT | CASRSGTGLTGELFF
TRBJ2-5 | TRBD1 | TRBV5-1 | . | TGCGCCAGCAGCCAACCCTCAGGGGGAGAGACCCAGTACTTC | CASSQPSGGETQYF
TRBJ2-7 | . | TRBV5-1 | once | TGCGCCAGCAGCTTGGTAGTCGGGCAGACCTACGAGCAGTACTTC | CASSLVVGQTYEQYF
TRBJ1-1 | . | TRBV20-1 | . | TGCAGTGCTAAAGGTGTGGGGATGAACACTGAAGCTTTCTTT | CSAKGVGMNTEAFF
TRBJ2-1 | . | TRBV12-5 | once | TGTGCTAGTGGTTCGCCCGGTAGCGCCTACAATGAGCAGTTCTTC | CASGSPGSAYNEQFF
TRBJ2-1 | TRBD2 | TRBV20-1 | . | TGCAGTGCTAGAAAAGAGACTAGCGGGAGGCGCTACAATGAGCAGTTCTTC | CSARKETSGRRYNEQFF
TRBJ1-2 | . | TRBV20-1 | . | TGCAGTGCTTCACACAGCAACTATGGCTACACCTTC | CSASHSNYGYTF
TRBJ1-1 | TRBD1 | TRBV25-1 | . | TGTGCCAGCAGTGAGGCAGGGGGCCAGGAAGCTTTCTTT | CASSEAGGQEAFF
TRBJ2-7 | . | TRBV6-1 | . | TGTGCCAGCAGCCGATACAGGTCCGGGACGGGGACCTACGAGCAGTACTTC | CASSRYRSGTGTYEQYF
TRBJ1-5 | . | TRBV6-2/TRBV6-3 | . | TGTGCCAGCAGTTACGTCATGGGCAATCAGCCCCAGCATTTT | CASSYVMGNQPQHF
TRBJ2-7 | . | TRBV29-1 | once | TGCAGCGCCACTGACACCTCCTACGAGCAGTACTTC | CSATDTSYEQYF
TRBJ1-1 | . | TRBV4-1 | . | TGCGCCAGCAGCCAAGATCCCCTCAAGGGACGGCGGATGGGGAACACTGAAGCTTTCTTT | CASSQDPLKGRRMGNTEAFF
TRBJ1-2 | . | TRBV9 | . | TGTGCCAGCAGCGTACGGAGGGGAAGCTACACCTTC | CASSVRRGSYTF
TRBJ2-7 | . | TRBV20-1 | . | TGCAGTGCTAGATCCCCTCAAGGCTACGAGCAGTACTTC | CSARSPQGYEQYF
TRBJ2-1 | TRBD2 | TRBV3-1 | . | TGTGCCAGCAGCCAATTGTCAGCGGGAGTTGCTGAGCAGTTCTTC | CASSQLSAGVAEQFF
TRBJ2-7 | TRBD2 | TRBV15 | . | TGTGCCACCAGCAGAGACCCGGGAGGCTACGAGCAGTACTTC | CATSRDPGGYEQYF
TRBJ2-3 | . | TRBV19 | once | TGTGCCAGTAGTATGCGAAGGACGGGCACAGATACGCAGTATTTT | CASSMRRTGTDTQYF
TRBJ1-4 | . | TRBV18 | . | TGTGCCAGCTCACAGGGGACCGATGAAAAACTGTTTTTT | CASSQGTDEKLFF
TRBJ1-1 | . | TRBV5-1 | . | TGCGCCAGCAGCTTAGGGGAATTTGGCACTGAAGCTTTCTTT | CASSLGEFGTEAFF
TRBJ2-7 | TRBD2 | TRBV11-2 | . | TGTGCCAGCAGCTTAGATCAAAAGGGGCTAGCGGGAACCTACGAGCAGTACTTC | CASSLDQKGLAGTYEQYF
TRBJ2-1 | TRBD2 | TRBV29-1 | once | TGCAGCGTTGAAACGGGACTAGCGGGAAACTACAATGAGCAGTTCTTC | CSVETGLAGNYNEQFF
TRBJ1-1 | . | TRBV6-2/TRBV6-3 | . | TGTGCCAGCAGTTACGGGCAGCAGGTGAACACTGAAGCTTTCTTT | CASSYGQQVNTEAFF
TRBJ2-2 | . | TRBV28 | . | TGTGCCAGCAGTTCGGAAACCGGGGAGCTGTTTTTT | CASSSETGELFF
TRBJ1-1 | TRBD1 | TRBV29-1 | . | TGCAGCGCCGGGACAGGGAAGAACACTGAAGCTTTCTTT | CSAGTGKNTEAFF